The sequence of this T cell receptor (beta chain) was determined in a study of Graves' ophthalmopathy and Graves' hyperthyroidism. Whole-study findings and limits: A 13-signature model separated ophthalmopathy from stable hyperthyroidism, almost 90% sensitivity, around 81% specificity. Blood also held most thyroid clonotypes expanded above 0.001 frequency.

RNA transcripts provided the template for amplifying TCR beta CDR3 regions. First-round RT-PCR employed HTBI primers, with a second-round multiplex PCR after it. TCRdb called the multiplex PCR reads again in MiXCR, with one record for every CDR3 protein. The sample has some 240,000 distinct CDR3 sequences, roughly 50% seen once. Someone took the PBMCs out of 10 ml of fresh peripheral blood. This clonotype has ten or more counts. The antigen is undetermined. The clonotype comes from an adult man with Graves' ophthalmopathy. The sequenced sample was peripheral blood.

CDR3 in amino acids: CASSPDSQETQYF. The CDR3 DNA reads TGTGCCAGCAGCCCGGACAGCCAAGAGACCCAGTACTTC. This chain links TRBV7-9 with TRBJ2-5; D is perhaps TRBD1 (6 bases). The CDR3 is 13 residues long. V lost 5 bases and J 1 base, leaving 8 bases between the germline ends. CDR1 is SEHNR, CDR2 FQNEAQ, per germline (reference sequence).